This record concerns one TCR beta chain sequence. Trimming left V 8 bases short and J 2 bases short, with 16 bases between. CDR1 and CDR2 from the germline V gene are MNHEY and SMNVEV (reference sequence). This CDR3 is 15 amino acids long. Naivety among CD8 cells was defined by CD45RO negativity and positive CCR7 selection, thereby excluding terminally differentiated effector memory CD45RA+ cells. Sequenced by immunoSEQ multiplex PCR; TCRdb stores in-frame clones only, minus some. The sample lists under 2,000,000 clones; over 85% were seen once. These data come from a study of shared clonotypes between healthy human individuals. Study at large: The donor group consisted of two women and a few men, aged 18 to 49. Donors had three CD4 naive, three CD4 memory, two CD8 naive and one CD8 memory plate apiece.

The specimen was naive CD8+ T cells sorted from blood. This chain connects TRBV27 to TRBJ1-3, with D possibly matching TRBD1 (6 bases). The sequence came from a man younger than 35 in good health. CDR3 bases: TGTGCCAGCGCTCGGTTGACAGGAACTGGAAACACCATATATTTT. Amino acid sequence: CASARLTGTGNTIYF.